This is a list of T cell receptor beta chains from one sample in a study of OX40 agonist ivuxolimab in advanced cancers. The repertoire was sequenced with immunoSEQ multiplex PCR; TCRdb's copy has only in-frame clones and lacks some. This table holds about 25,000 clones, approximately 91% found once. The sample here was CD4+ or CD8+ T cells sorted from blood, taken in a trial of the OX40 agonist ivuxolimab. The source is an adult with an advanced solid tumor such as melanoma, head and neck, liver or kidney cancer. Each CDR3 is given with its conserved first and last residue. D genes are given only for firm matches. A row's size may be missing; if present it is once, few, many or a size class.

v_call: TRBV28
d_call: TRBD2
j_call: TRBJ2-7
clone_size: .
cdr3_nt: TGTGCCAGCTACCCAATGGCGGGGGGGGGCTACGAGCAGTACTTC
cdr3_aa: CASYPMAGGGYEQYF

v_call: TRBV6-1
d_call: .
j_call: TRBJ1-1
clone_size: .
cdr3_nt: TGTGCCAGCAGTGAAGGACAGACCACTGAAGCTTTCTTT
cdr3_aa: CASSEGQTTEAFF

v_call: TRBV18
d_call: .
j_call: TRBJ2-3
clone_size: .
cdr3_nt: TGTGCCAGCTCACCTGCCAGTTACACAGATACGCAGTATTTT
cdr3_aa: CASSPASYTDTQYF

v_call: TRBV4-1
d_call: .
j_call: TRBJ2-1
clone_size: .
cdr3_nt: TGCGCCAGCAGCCAAGTAGGGCGGGGTTCCTACAATGAGCAGTTCTTC
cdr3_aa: CASSQVGRGSYNEQFF

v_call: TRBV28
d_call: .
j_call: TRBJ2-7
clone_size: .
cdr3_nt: TGTGCCAGCAGTCAGCAACCCTACGAGCAGTACTTC
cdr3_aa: CASSQQPYEQYF

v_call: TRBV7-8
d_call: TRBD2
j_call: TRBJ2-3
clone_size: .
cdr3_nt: TGTGCCAGCAGCCCTTGGACTAGCGGCGGCACATATACGCAGTATTTT
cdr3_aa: CASSPWTSGGTYTQYF

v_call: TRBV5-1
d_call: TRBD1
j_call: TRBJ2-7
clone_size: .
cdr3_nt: TGCGCCAGCAGCTTGGGGGACAGGAGTTACGAGCAGTACTTC
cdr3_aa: CASSLGDRSYEQYF

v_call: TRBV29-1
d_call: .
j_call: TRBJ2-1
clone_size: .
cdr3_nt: TGCAGCGTTAGATCGTACTCCCAAGTTTACAATGAGCAGTTCTTC
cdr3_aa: CSVRSYSQVYNEQFF

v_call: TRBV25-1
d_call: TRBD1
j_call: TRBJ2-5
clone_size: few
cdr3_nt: TGTGCCAGCACCGAAGATCTTAAGGACAGGGGATGGGAGACCCAGTACTTC
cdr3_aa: CASTEDLKDRGWETQYF

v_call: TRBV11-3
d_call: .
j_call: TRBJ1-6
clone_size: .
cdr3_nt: TGTGCCAGCAGCTTAGATGTCAGGGTTGATTCACCCCTCCACTTT
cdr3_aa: CASSLDVRVDSPLHF

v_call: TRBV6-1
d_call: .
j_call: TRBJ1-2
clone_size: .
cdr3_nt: TGTGCCAGCAGTGAAGTCAGATATGGCTACACCTTC
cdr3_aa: CASSEVRYGYTF

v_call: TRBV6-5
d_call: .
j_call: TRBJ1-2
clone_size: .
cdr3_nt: TGTGCCAGCAGTTACTGGAAAATGGCCCCTATCAGCTACACCTTC
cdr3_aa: CASSYWKMAPISYTF

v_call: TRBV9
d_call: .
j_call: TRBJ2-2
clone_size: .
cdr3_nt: TGTGCCAGCAGCTTAACGCAGGGCGCCGGGGAGCTGTTTTTT
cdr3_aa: CASSLTQGAGELFF

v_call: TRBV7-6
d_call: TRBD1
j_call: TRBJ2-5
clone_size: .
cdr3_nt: TGTGCCAGCAGCTTAGCCCTTTTGTTACCCGGGACAGGGGAAGAGACCCAGTACTTC
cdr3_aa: CASSLALLLPGTGEETQYF

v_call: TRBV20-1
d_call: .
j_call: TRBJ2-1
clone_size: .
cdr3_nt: TGCAGTGCGGCGGGGGCGAATGAGCAGTTCTTC
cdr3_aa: CSAAGANEQFF

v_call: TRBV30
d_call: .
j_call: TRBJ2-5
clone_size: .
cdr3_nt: TGTGCCTGGAGCCCACTAGCATTTCAAGAGACCCAGTACTTC
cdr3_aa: CAWSPLAFQETQYF

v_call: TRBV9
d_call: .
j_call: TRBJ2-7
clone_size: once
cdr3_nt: TGTGCCAGCAGCGTAGGGCCCGACAACTACGAGCAGTACTTC
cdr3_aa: CASSVGPDNYEQYF

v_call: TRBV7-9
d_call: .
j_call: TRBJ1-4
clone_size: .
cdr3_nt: TGTGCCAGCAGCCTACAGGGCGTTGAAAAACTGTTTTTT
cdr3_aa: CASSLQGVEKLFF

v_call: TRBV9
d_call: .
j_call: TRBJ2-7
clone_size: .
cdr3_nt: TGTGCCAGCAGCGCCGGCGACGGGTACGAGCAGTACTTC
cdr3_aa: CASSAGDGYEQYF

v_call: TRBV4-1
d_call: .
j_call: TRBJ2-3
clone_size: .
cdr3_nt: TGCGCCAGCAGCCAAGTTGATGATTCGCGGGAAGACTCTTATACGCAGTATTTT
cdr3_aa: CASSQVDDSREDSYTQYF

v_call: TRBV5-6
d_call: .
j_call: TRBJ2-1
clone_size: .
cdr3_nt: TGTGCCAGCAGCTTGATCCTAACGGGAAACAATGAGCAGTTCTTC
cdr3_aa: CASSLILTGNNEQFF

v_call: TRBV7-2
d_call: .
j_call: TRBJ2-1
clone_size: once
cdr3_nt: TGTGCCAGCAGCTTTCAGGGTCCCTACAATGAGCAGTTCTTC
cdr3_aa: CASSFQGPYNEQFF